These T cell receptor beta chains were read from a single sample in a study of beta chain features in type 1 diabetes. The protocol was immunoSEQ multiplex PCR, while the TCRdb copy is restricted to in-frame clones and leaves out a portion. The data hold 200,000 to 300,000 clones, with about 71% observed a single time. The sample taken for sequencing was naive CD4+ T cells from blood. The receptors come from a man aged 25 to 40 in good health. Both conserved end residues are part of each CDR3. Each record gives: V gene, D gene, clone size, J gene, CDR3 DNA, CDR3 protein. The D gene is left open where the match is weak. Clone sizes are given selectively: once, few, many, or a class where the clone is expanded.

TRBV7-2,TRBD2,-,TRBJ2-1,TGTGCCAGCAGCTCTGGCGGGGGGTATGAGCAGTTCTTC,CASSSGGGYEQFF
TRBV9,-,few,TRBJ2-1,TGTGCCAGCAGCGTAGTTGGTGGGGCTCTCTCCTACAATGAGCAGTTCTTC,CASSVVGGALSYNEQFF
TRBV10-3,-,-,TRBJ2-5,TGTGCCATCAGCGAGGGTAGCCAAGAGACCCAGTACTTC,CAISEGSQETQYF
TRBV30,-,few,TRBJ1-5,TGTGCCTGGAGTGTTTTAGCGCAGGGCAATCAGCCCCAGCATTTT,CAWSVLAQGNQPQHF
TRBV14,-,-,TRBJ1-2,TGTGCCAGCAGCCAAGAGTTCGGAAGTGGTTATGGCTACACCTTC,CASSQEFGSGYGYTF
TRBV20-1,-,-,TRBJ2-5,TGCAGTGTTAGAAATAGGTACTTC,CSVRNRYF
TRBV30,-,few,TRBJ2-7,TGTGCCTGGAGTGGGATCGGGGAGCAGTACTTC,CAWSGIGEQYF
TRBV5-4,TRBD2,-,TRBJ2-1,TGTGCCAGCAGCCTCGGGACTAGCTCCTACAATGAGCAGTTCTTC,CASSLGTSSYNEQFF
TRBV29-1,TRBD1,-,TRBJ1-4,TGCAGCGTCTGGACAGGAGAGAGTGAAAAACTGTTTTTT,CSVWTGESEKLFF
TRBV29-1,-,-,TRBJ2-3,TGCAGCGTTGCCGCGACTAGCACAGATACGCAGTATTTT,CSVAATSTDTQYF
TRBV7-2,-,-,TRBJ2-3,TGTGCCAGCAGCTTAGGGCAGGGTACAGATACGCAGTATTTT,CASSLGQGTDTQYF
TRBV7-8,TRBD2,few,TRBJ2-3,TGTGTCTCCACCAAGAGAGTTCTAGCGGGCACAGATACGCAGTATTTT,CVSTKRVLAGTDTQYF
TRBV18,-,-,TRBJ2-7,TGTGCCAGCTCACCTAGAGACAGGCCCTACGAGCAGTACTTC,CASSPRDRPYEQYF
TRBV14,-,-,TRBJ2-5,TGTGCCAGCAGCCAAGATTACAGGTTACAAGAGACCCAGTACTTC,CASSQDYRLQETQYF
TRBV5-1,TRBD2,once,TRBJ2-2,TGCGCCAGCAGCCAACGGACTAGCGGGCGCACCGGGGAGCTGTTTTTT,CASSQRTSGRTGELFF
TRBV7-2,TRBD2,-,TRBJ2-1,TGTGCCGGCCGCCTAGCGGGGGGTTACAATGAGCAGTTCTTC,CAGRLAGGYNEQFF
TRBV11-2,-,-,TRBJ2-7,TGTGCCAGCAGCTTACTCTTGGGGGACGAGCAGTACTTC,CASSLLLGDEQYF
TRBV30,-,-,TRBJ2-7,TGTGCCTGGAGTGCTTCGGGTACGGAGCAGTACTTC,CAWSASGTEQYF
TRBV29-1,-,-,TRBJ2-7,TGCAGCGTTGAGACAGCTTCCCTCCACGAGCAGTACTTC,CSVETASLHEQYF
TRBV9,-,-,TRBJ2-3,TGTGCCAGCAGCGGCCGGACGGATGCCTTCACAGATACGCAGTATTTT,CASSGRTDAFTDTQYF
TRBV30,-,-,TRBJ2-7,TGTGCCTGGAGCGATACTTGGGTCGAGCAGTACTTC,CAWSDTWVEQYF
TRBV4-3,-,-,TRBJ2-7,TGCGCCAGCAGCCCGCCCCACAGGGACCTAAGTTGGAGGAACGAGCAGTACTTC,CASSPPHRDLSWRNEQYF
TRBV7-2,-,-,TRBJ2-7,TGTGCCAGCAGCCCGCCGTCCGCCTACGAGCAGTACTTC,CASSPPSAYEQYF
TRBV30,TRBD1,-,TRBJ2-7,TGTGCCTGGGCACCCAAGACAGGGGGCCGCCCAGTGCAGTACTTC,CAWAPKTGGRPVQYF
TRBV4-1,-,-,TRBJ1-5,TGCGCCAGCAGCCAAGAGTCAGATCAGCCCCAGCATTTT,CASSQESDQPQHF
TRBV6-5,-,-,TRBJ2-7,TGTGCCAGCAGGGACCGCTACGAGCAGTACTTC,CASRDRYEQYF
TRBV9,-,-,TRBJ1-1,TGTGCCAGCAGCGCCCTGATGAACACTGAAGCTTTCTTT,CASSALMNTEAFF
TRBV9,TRBD2,-,TRBJ2-1,TGTGCCAGCAGCGCCTATAGCGGGAGCACTATCAATGAGCAGTTCTTC,CASSAYSGSTINEQFF
TRBV29-1,TRBD1,-,TRBJ1-2,TGCAGCGCCGGGGAGGGGGCTGAAGGCTACACCTTC,CSAGEGAEGYTF
TRBV29-1,-,few,TRBJ2-5,TGCAGCGTTGAAGATTCGGGCAGAGGCCCAACGACCCAGTACTTC,CSVEDSGRGPTTQYF
TRBV29-1,-,-,TRBJ2-5,TGCAGCGTTGAACCCGCCACCCGGGAGACCCAGTACTTC,CSVEPATRETQYF
TRBV7-2,TRBD1,-,TRBJ2-7,TGTGCCAGCAGTACCGGGACAGGGTCCTACGAGCAGTACTTC,CASSTGTGSYEQYF
TRBV30,-,once,TRBJ1-1,TGTGCCTGGAGTCAGGTGAACACTGAAGCTTTCTTT,CAWSQVNTEAFF
TRBV9,-,few,TRBJ2-2,TGTGCCAGCAGCGTCCAAGGTCTTGCGAACACCGGGGAGCTGTTTTTT,CASSVQGLANTGELFF
TRBV6-5,-,-,TRBJ2-7,TGTGCCAGCAGCCGGGACGGGTCCGGGCAGTACTTC,CASSRDGSGQYF
TRBV2,-,-,TRBJ1-1,TGTGCCAGCAGTGAAGCCCCAGGGCTCGACGCTGAAGCTTTCTTT,CASSEAPGLDAEAFF
TRBV7-9,TRBD1,few,TRBJ2-3,TGTGCCAGCAGCTTAGCGGCAGGGGGAGACACAGATACGCAGTATTTT,CASSLAAGGDTDTQYF
TRBV15,-,-,TRBJ1-1,TGTGCCACCAGCAGCTTAATTGGGACTGAAGCTTTCTTT,CATSSLIGTEAFF
TRBV25-1,-,few,TRBJ2-5,TGTGCCAGCAGTGAATATATGCCTGAGACCCAGTACTTC,CASSEYMPETQYF
TRBV5-1,TRBD1,-,TRBJ2-7,TGCGCCAGCAGCTTACAGGGGAGAAGCTCCTACGAGCAGTACTTC,CASSLQGRSSYEQYF
TRBV29-1,-,-,TRBJ1-1,TGCAGCGTCGCAGAGGGGGACACTGAAGCTTTCTTT,CSVAEGDTEAFF
TRBV30,-,-,TRBJ2-7,TGTGCCTGGAGTGTAGGTCCTCAGCAGTACTTC,CAWSVGPQQYF
TRBV25-1,-,-,TRBJ1-6,TGTGCCAGCCAGGACAGCAATTCACCCCTCCACTTT,CASQDSNSPLHF
TRBV30,TRBD1,few,TRBJ1-6,TGTGCCTGGAGTGTACAGGGGATCTATAATTCACCCCTCCACTTT,CAWSVQGIYNSPLHF